These 22 T cell receptor beta chains originate from one sample sequenced in a study of blood T cell repertoires in COVID-19. Generated by immunoSEQ multiplex PCR, the TCRdb table keeps only in-frame clones and is missing some. The table shows 400,000 or so clones, with 80% to 90% occurring only once. Source material: PBMCs or T cells enriched from blood (not recorded which). The receptor set was obtained from a man under 40 who had recovered from COVID-19.

The CDR3 spells CASSIDPGHKPYEQYF. The CDR3 nucleotides read TGTGCCAGTAGTATAGATCCCGGACACAAGCCCTACGAGCAGTACTTC. The chain uses TRBV19 and TRBJ2-7; maybe TRBD1 (5 bases). This CDR3 comprises 16 residues. V dropped 0 bases and J dropped 2 bases, with 14 bases sitting between them. Germline lookup yields CDR1 LNHDA and CDR2 SQIVND (reference sequence).

This chain uses TRBV28 with TRBJ2-1; D unresolved. Trimming shortened V by 3 bases and J by 0 bases, and 9 bases separated the two germline ends. This CDR3 is 15 amino acids long. The germline V gene encodes CDR1 MDHEN and CDR2 SYDVKM. The CDR3 DNA sequence: TGTGCCAGCAGTTTGGCCCTTTACTCCTACAATGAGCAGTTCTTC. It codes for CASSLALYSYNEQFF.

This chain uses TRBV7-8 with TRBJ2-1; D is possibly TRBD1 (7 bases). Per germline, CDR1 SGHVS and CDR2 FQNEAQ. CDR3 length equals 16 residues. V was trimmed by 4 bases and J by 2 bases, leaving 15 bases between them. CDR3 sequence (DNA): TGTGCCAGCAGCTCGCTCCAGGGGGAGGCCTACAATGAGCAGTTCTTC. Its translation is CASSSLQGEAYNEQFF.

The rearrangement joins TRBV20-1 to TRBJ2-6; D is undetermined. Germline assignment: CDR1 DFQATT and CDR2 SNEGSKA (reference sequence). V was cut by 3 bases and J by 0 bases, with 9 bases left in between. CDR3 length: 15 residues. The CDR3 DNA sequence: TGCAGTGCTAGTCGCGGAAGCTCTGGGGCCAACGTCCTGACTTTC. It specifies CSASRGSSGANVLTF.

The V gene is TRBV5-1, the J gene TRBJ2-2; 11 bases line up with TRBD2. Germline CDR1 is SGHRS and CDR2 is YFSETQ. V trimming: 4 bases; J trimming: 7 bases; junction bases outside the gene matches: 9. The CDR3 runs 16 residues. CDR3 bases: TGCGCCAGCAGCCCCCATACTAGCGGGAGCGGCGGGGAGCTGTTTTTT. It specifies CASSPHTSGSGGELFF.

This chain connects TRBV20-1 to TRBJ1-2, with TRBD1 identical over 7 bases. Germline V gene lookup returns CDR1 DFQATT and CDR2 SNEGSKA (reference sequence). V was pared by 7 bases and J by 7 bases, with 6 bases of the junction left unmatched. The CDR3 spans 11 residues. CDR3: CSGRQGFGYTF. CDR3 nucleotides: TGCAGTGGAAGACAGGGATTTGGCTACACCTTC.

The chain couples TRBV7-8 to TRBJ1-2, with TRBD1 matching over 7 bases. Germline-derived CDR1 and CDR2 are SGHVS and FQNEAQ. V lost 7 bases and J lost 4; bases outside the gene matches: 6. CDR3 length equals 13 residues. CDR3 amino acids: CASTLGQSYGYTF. CDR3 nucleotide sequence: TGTGCCAGCACTTTGGGACAGAGCTATGGCTACACCTTC.

CDR3 DNA: TGTGCCAGTAGTATCCCTTCGGGACAGGACCAAGAGACCCAGTACTTC. It codes for CASSIPSGQDQETQYF. The chain employs TRBV19 and TRBJ2-5; 8 positions match TRBD1. This CDR3 contains 16 residues. Trimming took 3 bases from V and 0 from J; bases not matched to a gene: 6. Germline lookup yields CDR1 LNHDA and CDR2 SQIVND (reference sequence).

The chain employs TRBV28 and TRBJ1-4, with 7 bases matching TRBD1. V lost 4 bases and J lost 5; bases outside the gene matches: 4. CDR1 is MDHEN, CDR2 SYDVKM, per germline. The CDR3 has 14 residues. The CDR3, as DNA: TGTGCCAGCAGTTCGGGACAGTTGAATGAAAAACTGTTTTTT. It encodes CASSSGQLNEKLFF.

The chain recombines TRBV2 with TRBJ1-4, with 10 bases that match TRBD1. This CDR3 region has 14 residues. Germline V gives CDR1 SNHLY, CDR2 FYNNEI. Unmatched junction bases numbered 6, after V lost 6 bases and J lost 8 bases. The CDR3 nucleotides are TGTGCCAGCAGAGCCGGGACAGGGGACGAAAAACTGTTTTTT. It translates to CASRAGTGDEKLFF.

The gene calls are TRBV19 and TRBJ1-3; 7 nucleotides agree with TRBD1. The ends lost 7 bases at V and 0 bases at J; junction bases unmatched: 9. The V gene's germline CDR1 is LNHDA and CDR2 SQIVND (reference sequence). This CDR3 region has 16 residues. This CDR3 reads CASNGQALNSGNTIYF. The DNA of the CDR3 is TGTGCCAGTAACGGACAGGCGTTAAACTCTGGAAACACCATATATTTT. Full variable domain (missing parts from reference TRBV19 and TRBJ1-3): DGGITQSPKYLFRKEGQNVTLSCEQNLNHDAMYWYRQDPGQGLRLIYYSQIVNDFQKGDIAEGYSVSREKKESFPLTVTSAQKNPTAFYLCASNGQALNSGNTIYFGEGSWLTVV.

Note on this clone: A read error may account for a junction end that differs from germline. The chain couples TRBV10-3 to TRBJ1-4; D gene uncertain. The CDR3 runs to 13 residues. Germline V gene lookup returns CDR1 ENHRY and CDR2 SYGVKD. This chain's CDR3 is CASSMQTNEKLFF. The CDR3 nucleotides are TGTGCCAGCAGTATGCAGACTAATGAAAAACTGTTTTTT.

This chain links TRBV7-9 with TRBJ2-2, with TRBD1 matching 7 bases. Trimming removed 3 bases from V and 5 bases from J; junction bases left unmatched: 6. Germline CDR1 is SEHNR and CDR2 is FQNEAQ (reference sequence). The CDR3 runs to 15 residues. The chain's CDR3 is CASSFDRVVTGELFF. For the CDR3, the DNA is TGTGCCAGCAGCTTTGACAGGGTGGTAACCGGGGAGCTGTTTTTT.

This clone was recorded only once. The rearrangement joins TRBV18 to TRBJ2-3; D is perhaps TRBD2 (6 bases). V was pared by 2 bases and J by 4 bases, with 10 bases between. This CDR3 has 14 residues. Germline values: CDR1 KGHSH, CDR2 LQKENI. CDR3 nucleotides: TGTGCCAGCTCACCAATGTGGGGGGCAGATACGCAGTATTTT. Translating it yields CASSPMWGADTQYF. The complete variable domain, with remaining parts taken from reference TRBV18 and TRBJ2-3, reads NAGVMQNPRHLVRRRGQEARLRCSPMKGHSHVYWYRQLPEEGLKFMVYLQKENIIDESGMPKERFSAEFPKEGPSILRIQQVVRGDSAAYFCASSPMWGADTQYFGPGTRLTVL.

V is TRBV19 and J is TRBJ2-7; a weak D match, TRBD2 (5 bases). The V end lost 8 bases, the J end lost 0 bases, and 17 bases lay between the germline ends. The CDR3 spans 15 residues. Germline assignment: CDR1 LNHDA and CDR2 SQIVND (reference sequence). The CDR3 nucleotides are TGTGCCAGTTCCTTTGGAGCGGCAACCTCCTACGAGCAGTACTTC. It specifies CASSFGAATSYEQYF. The full variable domain, in which reference TRBV19 and TRBJ2-7 provide the parts outside the CDR3, is DGGITQSPKYLFRKEGQNVTLSCEQNLNHDAMYWYRQDPGQGLRLIYYSQIVNDFQKGDIAEGYSVSREKKESFPLTVTSAQKNPTAFYLCASSFGAATSYEQYFGPGTRLTVT.

The chain uses TRBV6-7 and TRBJ2-7; weak D call: TRBD2 (6 bases). TRBV6-7 is an ORF; its function is uncertain. V was cut by 0 bases and J by 2 bases, with 14 bases left in between. There are 16 residues in the CDR3. CDR3 nucleotide sequence: TGTGCCAGCAGTTACTCGATAGGCGGACTAACCTACGAGCAGTACTTC. Amino acid sequence: CASSYSIGGLTYEQYF.

This clone came up a few times. CDR3 in amino acids: CASTTTGGAVFEQFF. The CDR3 DNA follows: TGTGCCAGCACTACTACAGGGGGCGCGGTTTTTGAGCAGTTCTTC. The chain recombines TRBV19 with TRBJ2-1; 9 nucleotides align to TRBD1. This CDR3 spans 15 amino acids. The germline CDR1 and CDR2 sequences are LNHDA and SQIVND (reference sequence). Trimming cost V 9 bases and J 9 bases; bases outside gene matches: 15.

This chain uses TRBV5-4 with TRBJ2-7, with TRBD2 as a possible D gene (5 bases). V was clipped by 4 bases and J by 4 bases, with 18 bases between them. The CDR3 length is 15 residues. CDR1 is SGHNT, CDR2 YYREEE, per germline (reference sequence). CDR3 sequence (DNA): TGTGCCAGCAGCCAGCGGAGCCTCCTGGGGTACGAGCAGTACTTC. Encoded protein: CASSQRSLLGYEQYF.

The CDR3 spells CASSDASGNQPQHF. CDR3 DNA: TGTGCCAGCAGTGATGCCAGCGGCAATCAGCCCCAGCATTTT. The V call is TRBV6-1, the J call TRBJ1-5; D unclear. The CDR3 is 14 residues long. Germline V lookup: CDR1 MNHNS, CDR2 SASEGT. With 3 bases removed from V and 2 bases from J, the gap between germline ends came to 8 bases.

This chain joins TRBV3-1 (or the pseudogene TRBV3-2) and TRBJ2-7; the match to TRBD2 covers 8 bases. Losses at the gene ends were 4 bases for V and 3 bases for J; bases not matched to a gene: 8. Germline V gene sequence: CDR1 LGHDT, CDR2 YNNKEL (reference sequence). CDR3 length: 15 residues. CDR3 DNA sequence: TGTGCCAGCAGCCCTCTCGGGGGGGAGGGCTACGAGCAGTACTTC. This sequence encodes CASSPLGGEGYEQYF.

V and J are TRBV7-9 and TRBJ2-5, with D tentatively TRBD1 (7 bases). V was cut by 5 bases and J by 5 bases, with 18 bases left in between. Germline CDR1 and CDR2: SEHNR and FQNEAQ (reference sequence). CDR3 size: 15 residues. CDR3 bases: TGTGCCAGCAGCGGCGGGACAGCGGCGCTTGAGACCCAGTACTTC. It encodes CASSGGTAALETQYF.

The chain links TRBV7-9 to TRBJ2-1, with 9 bases that match TRBD2. The CDR3 has 17 amino acids. Germline trimming cut 2 bases from V and 10 bases from J; bases unmatched to any gene: 15. Germline-derived CDR1 and CDR2 are SEHNR and FQNEAQ (reference sequence). The CDR3 sequence: CASSLKEAGGLWGEQFF. The CDR3, as DNA: TGTGCCAGCAGCTTAAAGGAAGCGGGAGGCCTGTGGGGCGAGCAGTTCTTC.